This T cell receptor (beta chain) is from a study of T cell repertoires in cytomegalovirus infection. Across the whole study: Indications of both CMV infection and matching HLA type were provided by public TCR beta signatures. Whole-study results and caveats: HLA-C-restricted, CMV-specific TCR beta clonotypes were dominant ex vivo. Accumulated public TCR beta family frequency recognized individuals carrying CMV together with the relevant HLA.

As to this clonotype: The antigen is not known.

TCRdb used MiXCR to reprocess the reads, holding one entry per CDR3 protein. Found here are approximately 990,000 distinct CDR3 sequences, less than 40% of them singletons; the top ten hold roughly an eighth. Germline V gene data show CDR1 as SGHAT and CDR2 as FQNNGV. The CDR3 extends over 12 amino acids. Trimming cost V 5 bases and J 13 bases; bases outside gene matches: 6. The origin of this receptor is a human donor in good health (CMV status not recorded). Some clones in this sample may be carry-over from other donors' samples. This chain links TRBV11-2 with TRBJ1-4; TRBD1 matches at 8 bases. Sequenced here: cultured CD8+ T cells from PBMCs, sampled from culture after CMV antigen stimulation. The CDR3 nucleotides read TGTGCCAGCAGCGTGACAGGGGACGCACTGTTTTTT. It codes for CASSVTGDALFF.